Given below is one TCR beta chain in context. The junction had 11 bases not matched to a gene; V was cut back by 5 bases and J by 7 bases. The CDR3 totals 15 residues. Germline V gene lookup returns CDR1 MGHDK and CDR2 SYGVNS. Produced via immunoSEQ multiplex PCR; TCRdb's table is partial and in-frame only. The sample shows around 100,000 clones, about 82% of them seen only once. This entry belongs to a study of T cell responses to AZD1222 COVID-19 vaccine. The receptor was derived from an adult in good health. J is TRBJ1-3 and V is TRBV25-1; 7 positions agree with TRBD1. Material: peripheral blood, obtained on day 0 of AZD1222 vaccination. The DNA of the CDR3 is TGTGCCAGCAGTCAACCCGGGACAGCCGGCAACACCATATATTTT. Translating it yields CASSQPGTAGNTIYF.